This T cell receptor (beta chain) comes out of a study of blood T cell repertoires in COVID-19. Across the whole study: Spain, Italy and the United States supplied samples that represented acute and convalescent COVID-19.

This CDR3 has 18 residues. Researchers sorted participants into cohorts using their self-reported clinical history. Here immunoSEQ multiplex PCR was the method, and the copy in TCRdb shows in-frame clones only, minus some. This repertoire shows around 300,000 clones, 85% to 90% found once; its top ten account for about 1.7%. The material sequenced was PBMCs or T cells enriched from blood (not recorded which). The receptor comes from a woman in her late teens or twenties with acute COVID-19. V and J are TRBV21-1 and TRBJ1-1; TRBD1, the table's D call, lacks a check against the DNA. TRBV21-1 is an annotated pseudogene. The CDR3: CASSKVRSPQGSDTEAFF. The CDR3 coding sequence is TGTGCCAGCAGCAAAGTGCGAAGCCCACAGGGGTCTGACACTGAAGCTTTCTTT.